This T cell receptor beta chain was identified during a study of blood T cell repertoires in COVID-19. In the study overall: The cDNA or gDNA used as material had been derived from T cells, B-cell-depleted T cells, or PBMCs.

The CDR3 is 16 residues long. CDR1 is PRHDT and CDR2 is FYEKMQ in the germline V gene (reference sequence). Trimming shortened V by 4 bases and J by 0 bases, and 16 bases separated the two germline ends. Study processing details: By means of reference gene primer amplification, nucleated cell counts were estimated. The method was immunoSEQ multiplex PCR; TCRdb's version includes in-frame clones alone and lacks a portion of them. Clone size and V and J calls were adopted from that table, with D and trimming inferred from the DNA. The repertoire holds fewer than 400,000 clones, with roughly 85% as singletons.

Sample: peripheral blood. J is TRBJ2-7 and V is TRBV13, with D maybe TRBD1 (5 bases). This clonotype originated in a woman between 18 and 29 years old with acute or convalescent COVID-19. The chain's CDR3 is CASSYSLWGGSYEQYF. CDR3 bases: TGTGCCAGCAGCTACAGTTTGTGGGGCGGCTCCTACGAGCAGTACTTC. The whole variable domain, filled in from reference TRBV13 and TRBJ2-7, reads AAGVIQSPRHLIKEKRETATLKCYPIPRHDTVYWYQQGPGQDPQFLISFYEKMQSDKGSIPDRFSAQQFSDYHSELNMSSLELGDSALYFCASSYSLWGGSYEQYFGPGTRLTVT.